The 5 T cell receptor beta chains in this list originate from one sample, sequenced in a study of T cell responses to AZD1222 COVID-19 vaccine. Libraries were prepared by immunoSEQ multiplex PCR; TCRdb keeps only in-frame clonotypes and omits some of them. The sample carries 75,000 to 100,000 clones, approximately 92% recorded once. Source: peripheral blood, taken on day 0 of AZD1222 vaccination. The origin of the receptors is an adult in good health.

This clone was recorded only once. The chain carries TRBV28 and TRBJ2-7; no clear D. The CDR3 is made up of 12 amino acids. The ends were cut back, 8 bases at V and 4 bases at J, with 12 bases in the middle. The germline V gene has CDR1 MDHEN and CDR2 SYDVKM. The CDR3 sequence: CASSSLRYEQYF. CDR3 coding DNA: TGTGCCAGCTCTTCTTTAAGGTACGAGCAGTACTTC.

The chain combines TRBV9 with TRBJ2-1; D may be TRBD1 or TRBD2 (5 bases each). CDR1 and CDR2 from the germline V gene are SGDLS and YYNGEE. Trimming removed 3 bases at V and 8 bases at J, with 18 bases between. The CDR3 is 15 residues long. This chain's CDR3 is CASSESGTQEDEQFF. In nucleotides, the CDR3 is TGTGCCAGCAGCGAGTCCGGGACGCAAGAGGATGAGCAGTTCTTC.

The chain employs TRBV7-9 and TRBJ2-7, with 9 bases that match TRBD1. This CDR3 spans 15 amino acids. The V segment lost 3 bases and the J segment 1 base; nucleotides outside the gene matches: 4. Germline V gene data show CDR1 as SEHNR and CDR2 as FQNEAQ (reference sequence). The CDR3 sequence: CASSFGTGPSYEQYF. The CDR3 DNA is TGTGCCAGCAGCTTCGGGACAGGGCCGTCCTACGAGCAGTACTTC.

The table lists this clone with a count of one. This chain uses TRBV24-1 with TRBJ2-2; D is undetermined. The CDR3 is 12 residues long. Looked up from germline, CDR1 is KGHDR and CDR2 is SFDVKD. The ends were cut back, 5 bases at V and 5 bases at J, with 5 bases in the middle. CDR3 in amino acids: CATSAGTGELFF. Written as DNA, the CDR3 is TGTGCCACCAGTGCAGGAACCGGGGAGCTGTTTTTT.

V is TRBV14 and J is TRBJ1-1; D is possibly TRBD1 (5 bases). V shed 2 bases and J shed 8 bases, with 12 bases lying between them. The CDR3 consists of 13 residues. Germline CDR1 is SGHDN and CDR2 is FVKESK. DNA for the CDR3: TGTGCCAGCAGCCAAATAGGGGAGGTGGAAGCTTTCTTT. It specifies CASSQIGEVEAFF. Looking up the rest from reference TRBV14 and TRBJ1-1 gives the full variable domain: EAGVTQFPSHSVIEKGQTVTLRCDPISGHDNLYWYRRVMGKEIKFLLHFVKESKQDESGMPNNRFLAERTGGTYSTLKVQPAELEDSGVYFCASSQIGEVEAFFGQGTRLTVV.